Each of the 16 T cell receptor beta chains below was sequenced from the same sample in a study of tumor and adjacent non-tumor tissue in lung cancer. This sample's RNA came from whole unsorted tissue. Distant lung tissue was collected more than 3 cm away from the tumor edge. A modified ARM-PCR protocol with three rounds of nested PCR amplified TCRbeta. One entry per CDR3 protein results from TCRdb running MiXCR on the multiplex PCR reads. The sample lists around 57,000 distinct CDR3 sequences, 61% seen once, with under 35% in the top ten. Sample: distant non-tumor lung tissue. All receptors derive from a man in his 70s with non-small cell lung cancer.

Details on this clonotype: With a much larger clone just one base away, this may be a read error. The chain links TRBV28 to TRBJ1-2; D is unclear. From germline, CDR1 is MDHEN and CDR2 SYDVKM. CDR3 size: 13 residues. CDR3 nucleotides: TGTGCCAGCAGAGAAGCCCTAAGGGATGGCCACACCTTC. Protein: CASREALRDGHTF.

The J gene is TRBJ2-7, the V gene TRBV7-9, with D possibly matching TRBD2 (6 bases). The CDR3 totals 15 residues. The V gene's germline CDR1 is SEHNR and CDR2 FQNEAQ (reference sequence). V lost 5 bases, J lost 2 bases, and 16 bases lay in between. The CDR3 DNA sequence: TGTGCCAGCAGCCCCGGGGACTCTGAGGCCTACGAGCAGTACTTC. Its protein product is CASSPGDSEAYEQYF.

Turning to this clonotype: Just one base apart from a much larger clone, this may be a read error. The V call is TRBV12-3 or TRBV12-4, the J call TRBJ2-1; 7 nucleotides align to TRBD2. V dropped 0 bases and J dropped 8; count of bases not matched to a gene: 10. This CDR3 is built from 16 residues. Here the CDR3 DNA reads TGTGCCAGCAGTTTAGCGCTAATAGGGAGGGTCGATGAGCAGTTCTTC. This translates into CASSLALIGRVDEQFF.

CDR3 residues: CASSFEGIYNEQFF. CDR3 nucleotide sequence: TGTGCCAGCAGTTTCGAAGGAATATACAATGAGCAGTTCTTC. The chain recombines TRBV11-2 with TRBJ2-1, with D hard to call. CDR3 size: 14 residues. V lost 6 bases, J lost 4 bases, and 13 bases lay in between. Germline lookup yields CDR1 SGHAT and CDR2 FQNNGV.

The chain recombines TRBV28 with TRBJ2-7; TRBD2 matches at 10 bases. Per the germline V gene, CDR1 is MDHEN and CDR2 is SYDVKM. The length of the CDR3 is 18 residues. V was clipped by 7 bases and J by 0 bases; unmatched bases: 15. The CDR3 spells CASTSSWTSGVSSYEQYF. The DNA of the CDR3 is TGTGCCAGCACTTCATCCTGGACTAGCGGTGTGAGCTCCTACGAGCAGTACTTC.

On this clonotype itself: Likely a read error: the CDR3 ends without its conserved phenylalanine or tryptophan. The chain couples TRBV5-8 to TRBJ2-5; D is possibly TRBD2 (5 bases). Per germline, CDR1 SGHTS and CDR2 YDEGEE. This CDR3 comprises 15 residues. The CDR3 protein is CASSLAGMVGETQYL. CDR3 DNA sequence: TGTGCCAGCAGCTTGGCGGGTATGGTGGGAGAGACACAGTACCTC.

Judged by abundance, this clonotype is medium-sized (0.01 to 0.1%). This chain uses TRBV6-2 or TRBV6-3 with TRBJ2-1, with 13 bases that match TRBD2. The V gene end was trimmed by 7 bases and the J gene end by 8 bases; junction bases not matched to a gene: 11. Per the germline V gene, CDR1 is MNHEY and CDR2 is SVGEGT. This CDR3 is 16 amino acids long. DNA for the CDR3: TGTGCCAGCACCCTCACCCCACTAGCGGGGGGGGATGAGCAGTTCTTC. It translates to CASTLTPLAGGDEQFF.

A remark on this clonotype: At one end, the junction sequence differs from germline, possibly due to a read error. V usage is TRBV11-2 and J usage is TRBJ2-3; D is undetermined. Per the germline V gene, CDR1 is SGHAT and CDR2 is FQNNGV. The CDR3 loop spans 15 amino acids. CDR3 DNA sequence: TGTGTCAGCAGCTTAGAAACATCCCTCACAGATATGCAGTGTTTT. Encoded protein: CVSSLETSLTDMQCF.

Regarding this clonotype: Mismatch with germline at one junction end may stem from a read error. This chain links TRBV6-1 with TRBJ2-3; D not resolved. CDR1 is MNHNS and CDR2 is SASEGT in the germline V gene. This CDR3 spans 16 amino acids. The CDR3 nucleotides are TGTGCCAGCAGTGAGCTAATTGGGGATAGCACATATACGCAGTATTTT. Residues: CASSELIGDSTYTQYF.

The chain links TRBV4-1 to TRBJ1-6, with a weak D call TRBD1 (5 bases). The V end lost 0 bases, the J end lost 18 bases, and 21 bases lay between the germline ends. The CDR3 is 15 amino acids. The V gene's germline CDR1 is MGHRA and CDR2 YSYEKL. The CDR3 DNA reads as TGCGCCAGCAGCCAAGATCGGACACCAATTTCACCACCCCACTTT. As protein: CASSQDRTPISPPHF.

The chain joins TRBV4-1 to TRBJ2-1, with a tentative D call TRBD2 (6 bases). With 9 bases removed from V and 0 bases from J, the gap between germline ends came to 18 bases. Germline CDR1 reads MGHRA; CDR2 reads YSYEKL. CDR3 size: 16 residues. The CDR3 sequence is CASSYSGRSSYNEQFF. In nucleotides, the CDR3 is TGCGCCAGTTCCTATAGCGGACGGAGCTCCTACAATGAGCAGTTCTTC.

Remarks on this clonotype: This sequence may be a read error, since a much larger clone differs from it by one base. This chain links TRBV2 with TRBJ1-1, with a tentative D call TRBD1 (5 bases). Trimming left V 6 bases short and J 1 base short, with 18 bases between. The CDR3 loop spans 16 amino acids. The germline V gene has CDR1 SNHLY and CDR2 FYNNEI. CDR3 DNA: TGTGCCAGCAGACGATGTACTGGGACGGGGAACACTGAAGCTTTCTTT. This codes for CASRRCTGTGNTEAFF.

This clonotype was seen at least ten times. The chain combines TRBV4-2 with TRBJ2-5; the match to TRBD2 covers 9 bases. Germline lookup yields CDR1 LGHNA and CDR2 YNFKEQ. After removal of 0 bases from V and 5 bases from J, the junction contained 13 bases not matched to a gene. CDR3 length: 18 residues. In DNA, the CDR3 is TGTGCCAGCAGCCAAGATAAAAATCGACTAGCGGTGGGGGAGACCCAGTACTTC. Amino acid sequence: CASSQDKNRLAVGETQYF.

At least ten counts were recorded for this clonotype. CDR3 bases: TGCAGCGTTGCTCCCAACGAGCTGAACACTGAAGCTTTCTTT. Its protein is CSVAPNELNTEAFF. This chain connects TRBV29-1 to TRBJ1-1, with D unresolved. Germline V gene sequence: CDR1 SQVTM, CDR2 ANQGSEA. Trimming pared 4 bases from V and 0 bases from J, leaving 12 bases between. This CDR3 has 14 amino acids.

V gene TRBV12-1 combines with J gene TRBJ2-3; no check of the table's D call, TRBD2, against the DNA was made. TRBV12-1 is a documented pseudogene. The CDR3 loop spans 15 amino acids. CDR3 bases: TGTGCCAGCAGCCCCCAGGGGGAGGGTACAGATATGCAGTATTTT. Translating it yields CASSPQGEGTDMQYF.

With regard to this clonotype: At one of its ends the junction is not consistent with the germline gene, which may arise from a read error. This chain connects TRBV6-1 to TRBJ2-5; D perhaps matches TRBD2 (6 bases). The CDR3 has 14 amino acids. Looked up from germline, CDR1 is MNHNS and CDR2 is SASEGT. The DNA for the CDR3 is TGTGCCTGCAGTGAAGAAGGGACCCGGGAGACCCAGCACTTC. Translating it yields CACSEEGTRETQHF.